Included here is one TCR beta chain sequence, with context. No antigen is known for it. The source of the sample is a study of graft-versus-host responses after intestinal transplantation. Whole-study context: Recipients uniformly received anti-thymocyte globulin induction, followed by tacrolimus and steroids for approximately 3 years. General study findings and limits: Researchers found GvH clones in recipient marrow, and some showed up first in ileum or blood.

Some clones are missing from TCRdb's copy, which holds only in-frame ones; the method was immunoSEQ multiplex PCR. The sample lists 80,000 to 100,000 clones, under 95% occurring once. This receptor was identified in a human donor who was the organ donor for an intestinal transplant. This specimen was unstimulated CD8+ T cells sorted from spleen or lymph node cells, taken before transplant.

The CDR3 region has the DNA TGCGCCAGCAGCCAAGCGGCACAGGGGATCTACGAGCAGTACTTC. Its translation: CASSQAAQGIYEQYF. V usage is TRBV4-1 and J usage is TRBJ2-7; 7 bases map to TRBD1. The CDR3 is made up of 15 amino acids. Germline CDR1 reads MGHRA; CDR2 reads YSYEKL. With 1 base clipped from V and 3 bases from J, the junction kept 6 bases outside the gene matches.